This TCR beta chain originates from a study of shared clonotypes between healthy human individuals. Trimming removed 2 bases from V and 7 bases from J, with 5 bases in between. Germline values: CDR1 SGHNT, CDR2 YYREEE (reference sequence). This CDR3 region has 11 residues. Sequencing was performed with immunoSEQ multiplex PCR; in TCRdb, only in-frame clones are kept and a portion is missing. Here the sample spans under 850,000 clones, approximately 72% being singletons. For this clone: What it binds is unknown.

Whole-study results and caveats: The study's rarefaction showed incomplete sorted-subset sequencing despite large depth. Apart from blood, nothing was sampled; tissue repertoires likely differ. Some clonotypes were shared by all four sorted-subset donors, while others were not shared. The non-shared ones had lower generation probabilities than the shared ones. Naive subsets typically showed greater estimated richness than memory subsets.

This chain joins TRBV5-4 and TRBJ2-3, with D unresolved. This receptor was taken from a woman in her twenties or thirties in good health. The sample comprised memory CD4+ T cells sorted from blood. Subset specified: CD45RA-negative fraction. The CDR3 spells CASSLLNTQYF. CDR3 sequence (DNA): TGTGCCAGCAGCTTACTAAATACGCAGTATTTT.